The clone carrying this TCR beta chain was seen only a few times. What it binds is not known. The same CDR3 is also encoded by other DNA sequences in this sample. The data derive from a study of CD8+ T cells in alopecia areata. Turning to the study itself: Oral tofacitinib (5 to 10 mg twice daily) was administered to treated patients.

The treatment was: oral pan-JAK inhibitor, 5-10 mg twice daily. The sequencing template was cDNA reverse transcribed from extracted RNA. Generated by immunoSEQ multiplex PCR, the TCRdb table keeps only in-frame clones and is missing some. The profile covers approximately 90,000 clones, with approximately 70% appearing a single time and around 15% taken by the ten largest. Notes on the study in general: Relative to mice, TCR sharing across patients was less clear, a difference possibly HLA-related.

Germline V lookup: CDR1 SQVTM, CDR2 ANQGSEA. CDR3 size: 12 residues. The ends were cut back, 3 bases at V and 2 bases at J, with 4 bases in the middle. Sequenced here: CD8+ T cells sorted from blood, sampled at approximately week 44, from a patient treated with tofacitinib. The chain combines TRBV29-1 with TRBJ2-2, with unresolved D. The source is a human donor with alopecia areata. The CDR3 region has the DNA TGCAGCGTTGACAGCAACACCGGGGAGCTGTTTTTT. This translates into CSVDSNTGELFF.